This record concerns one TCR beta chain sequence. There is no known antigen for this receptor. No clone much larger than this one lies a single base away; base qualities are absent. The data were obtained in a study of human CD4 T cells and Enterobacteriaceae (dated by TCRdb to 2018 to 2021). The research as a whole found: The only basis for inferring the reactivity of ex vivo clonotypes was matching nucleotide sequences to CFSE-low cultures from the same donors. Ex vivo, broadly cross-reactive clonotypes were observed to appear more expanded than specific clonotypes, with about 55% of the 19 and about 60% of the roughly 35 being found within the top 5%.

Deep-level sequencing, with a detection sensitivity of one cell in 200,000, was applied to the ex vivo total memory CD4+ samples. The QIAamp DNA Micro Kit was used to extract genomic DNA from cell pellets, and spectrophotometry was used to check the DNA quantity and purity. Amplification of TCR Vbeta CDR3 regions was performed with the immunoSEQ multiplex PCR assay. Amplicons were sequenced on the Illumina HiSeq platform. Retrieved sequences were 87 nucleotides long and contained the CDR3 region. Regarding the original processing steps: A clonotype was defined as a unique productive TCR Vbeta nucleotide sequence, quantified by productive template frequency from ImmunoSEQ Analyzer V3.0. A threshold set at the top 5th percentile of each frequency-ranked repertoire was used to define expanded clonotypes. Repertoire overlap was calculated as Chao-Jaccard with the R package fossil and was visualized by nonmetric multidimensional scaling with the R package MASS. Not all clones reach the TCRdb copy of this immuneACCESS table, which keeps in-frame sequences only. Checked studies attribute under half of the gap to unresolved V genes and leave the rest unexplained. The V and J calls and the clone size are those of that table, but D and trimming were determined from the DNA. The sample data list approximately 26,000 clones, and 70% to 90% of these were observed just once. The ten largest account for approximately 0.9% of the sample.

Its CDR3 holds 14 amino acids, cysteine through phenylalanine. Only the CDR3 DNA is retained, 42 bases long and in frame from the first base. Trimming accounts for 3 bases at V and 2 bases at J, while the number of junction bases matched to no gene is 5. The germline V gene gives CDR1 as SGDLS and CDR2 as YYNGEE. Memory CD4+ T cells, defined as all CD4+ cells except CD45RA+CCR7+CD95- naive cells, were FACS-sorted on a FACSAria III to over 98% purity. Healthy donor blood was obtained from blood donation centers in Switzerland. Total CD4+ T cells and monocytes were enriched by positive selection with CD4 and CD14 magnetic microbeads. Before sorting, CD8+, CD14+, CD16+, CD56+, CD19+ and CD25-bright cells were excluded. To assess in vivo expansion of bacteria-reactive clonotypes, total memory CD4+ T cells from a couple of blood donors were sequenced directly ex vivo. Ficoll-Paque Plus was used to isolate peripheral blood mononuclear cells from donor blood.

The TCR was taken from a human donor in good health. What was sequenced was memory CD4+ T cells from blood. According to the study, the label for this sample's cell subset or site signals: total memory CD4 T cells sorted directly ex vivo, unstimulated. The chain couples TRBV9 to TRBJ2-7; the junction holds 7 bases that match TRBD2. The CDR3 corresponds to CASSAGTTAYEQYF. The bases are TGTGCCAGCAGCGCCGGGACTACCGCCTACGAGCAGTACTTC.